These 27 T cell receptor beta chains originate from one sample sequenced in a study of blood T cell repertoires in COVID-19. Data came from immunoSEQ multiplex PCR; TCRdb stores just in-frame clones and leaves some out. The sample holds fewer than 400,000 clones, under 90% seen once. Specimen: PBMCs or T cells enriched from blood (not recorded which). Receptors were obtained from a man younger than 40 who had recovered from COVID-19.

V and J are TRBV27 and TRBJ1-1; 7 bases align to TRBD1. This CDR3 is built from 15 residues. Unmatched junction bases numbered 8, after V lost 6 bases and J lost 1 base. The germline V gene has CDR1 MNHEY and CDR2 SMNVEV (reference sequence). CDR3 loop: CASRRGRAGNTEAFF. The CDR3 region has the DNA TGTGCCAGCAGGAGGGGGCGCGCGGGGAACACTGAAGCTTTCTTT.

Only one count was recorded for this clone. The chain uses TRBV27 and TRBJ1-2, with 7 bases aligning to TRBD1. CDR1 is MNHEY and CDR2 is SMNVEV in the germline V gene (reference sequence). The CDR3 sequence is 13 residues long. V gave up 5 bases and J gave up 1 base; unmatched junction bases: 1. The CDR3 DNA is TGTGCCAGCAGTAACAGGGGTAACTATGGCTACACCTTC. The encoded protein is CASSNRGNYGYTF.

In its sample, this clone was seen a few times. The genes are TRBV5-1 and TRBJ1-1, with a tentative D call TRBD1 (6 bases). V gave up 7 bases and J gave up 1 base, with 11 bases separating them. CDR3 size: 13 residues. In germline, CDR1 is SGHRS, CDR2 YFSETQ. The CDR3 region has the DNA TGCGCCAGCCGACAGGATCCGAACACTGAAGCTTTCTTT. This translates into CASRQDPNTEAFF. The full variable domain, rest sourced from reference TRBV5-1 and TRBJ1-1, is KAGVTQTPRYLIKTRGQQVTLSCSPISGHRSVSWYQQTPGQGLQFLFEYFSETQRNKGNFPGRFSGRQFSNSRSEMNVSTLELGDSALYLCASRQDPNTEAFFGQGTRLTVV.

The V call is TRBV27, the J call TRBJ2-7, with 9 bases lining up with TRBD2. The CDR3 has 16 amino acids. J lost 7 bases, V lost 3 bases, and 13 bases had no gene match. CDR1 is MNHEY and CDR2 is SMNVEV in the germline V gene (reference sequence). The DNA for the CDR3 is TGTGCCAGCAGTTTTTTCGCGGGAGGGCCAGTTGAAGAGCAGTACTTC. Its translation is CASSFFAGGPVEEQYF.

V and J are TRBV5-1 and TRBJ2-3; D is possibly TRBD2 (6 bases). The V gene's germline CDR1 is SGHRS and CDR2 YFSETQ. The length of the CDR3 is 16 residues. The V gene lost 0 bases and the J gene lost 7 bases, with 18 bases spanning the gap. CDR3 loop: CASSLVADIRGYTQYF. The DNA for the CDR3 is TGCGCCAGCAGCTTGGTAGCGGACATCCGCGGATATACGCAGTATTTT.

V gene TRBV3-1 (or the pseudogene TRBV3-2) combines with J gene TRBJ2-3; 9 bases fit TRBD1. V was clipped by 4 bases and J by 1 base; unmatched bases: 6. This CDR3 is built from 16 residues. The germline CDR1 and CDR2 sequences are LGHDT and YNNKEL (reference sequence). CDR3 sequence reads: CASSRAGQGGTDTQYF. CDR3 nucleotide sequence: TGTGCCAGCAGCCGCGCGGGACAGGGCGGCACAGATACGCAGTATTTT.

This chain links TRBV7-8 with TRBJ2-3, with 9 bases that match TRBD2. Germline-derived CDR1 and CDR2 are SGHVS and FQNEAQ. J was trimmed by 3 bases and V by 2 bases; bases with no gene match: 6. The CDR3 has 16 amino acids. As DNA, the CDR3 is TGTGCCAGCAGCTTATCCGCGGGAGGGCCAACAGATACGCAGTATTTT. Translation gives CASSLSAGGPTDTQYF.

Here the CDR3 DNA reads TGTGCCAGCAGCCAAGTCGGGGGACTCTCCACAGATACGCAGTATTTT. It is translated as CASSQVGGLSTDTQYF. This chain joins TRBV3-1 (or the pseudogene TRBV3-2) and TRBJ2-3; D is perhaps TRBD2 (6 bases). Per germline, CDR1 LGHDT and CDR2 YNNKEL (reference sequence). Trimming stripped 1 base from V and 2 bases from J, with 13 bases between. The CDR3 sequence is 16 residues long.

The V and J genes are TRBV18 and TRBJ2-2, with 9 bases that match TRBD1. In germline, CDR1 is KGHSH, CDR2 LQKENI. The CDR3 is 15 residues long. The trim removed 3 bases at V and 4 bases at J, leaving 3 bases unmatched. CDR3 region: CASSPGQGVTGELFF. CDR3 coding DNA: TGTGCCAGCTCACCGGGACAGGGTGTCACCGGGGAGCTGTTTTTT.

CDR3 sequence reads: CAGTGALNSPLHF. CDR3 nucleotide sequence: TGTGCCGGAACTGGGGCACTTAATTCACCCCTCCACTTT. The rearrangement links TRBV30 to TRBJ1-6, with D tentatively TRBD1 (5 bases). This CDR3 is 13 amino acids long. V dropped 8 bases and J dropped 6 bases, with 14 bases sitting between them. Germline CDR1 GTSNPN, CDR2 SVGIG (reference sequence).

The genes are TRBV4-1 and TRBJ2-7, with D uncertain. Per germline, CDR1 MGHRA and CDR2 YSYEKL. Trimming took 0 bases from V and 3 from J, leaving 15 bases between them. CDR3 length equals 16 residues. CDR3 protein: CASSQDRRSVHYEQYF. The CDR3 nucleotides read TGCGCCAGCAGCCAAGATCGGCGCAGCGTTCACTACGAGCAGTACTTC.

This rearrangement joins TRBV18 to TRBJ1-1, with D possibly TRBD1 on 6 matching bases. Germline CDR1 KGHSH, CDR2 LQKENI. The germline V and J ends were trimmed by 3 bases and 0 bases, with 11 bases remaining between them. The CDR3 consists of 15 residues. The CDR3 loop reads CASSPEGGMNTEAFF. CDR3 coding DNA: TGTGCCAGCTCACCCGAGGGGGGGATGAACACTGAAGCTTTCTTT.

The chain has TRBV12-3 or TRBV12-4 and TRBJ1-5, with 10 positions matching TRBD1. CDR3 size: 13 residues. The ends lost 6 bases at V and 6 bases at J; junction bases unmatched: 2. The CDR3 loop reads CASRGTGVQPQHF. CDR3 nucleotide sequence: TGTGCCAGCAGAGGGACAGGGGTTCAGCCCCAGCATTTT.

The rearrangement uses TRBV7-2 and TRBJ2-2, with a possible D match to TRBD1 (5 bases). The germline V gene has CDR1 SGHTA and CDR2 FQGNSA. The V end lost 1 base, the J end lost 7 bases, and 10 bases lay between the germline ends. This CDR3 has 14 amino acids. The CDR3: CASSLVITGGELFF. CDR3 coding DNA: TGTGCCAGCAGCTTAGTTATTACAGGCGGGGAGCTGTTTTTT. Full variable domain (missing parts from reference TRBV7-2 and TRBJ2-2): GAGVSQSPSNKVTEKGKDVELRCDPISGHTALYWYRQSLGQGLEFLIYFQGNSAPDKSGLPSDRFSAERTGGSVSTLTIQRTQQEDSAVYLCASSLVITGGELFFGEGSRLTVL.

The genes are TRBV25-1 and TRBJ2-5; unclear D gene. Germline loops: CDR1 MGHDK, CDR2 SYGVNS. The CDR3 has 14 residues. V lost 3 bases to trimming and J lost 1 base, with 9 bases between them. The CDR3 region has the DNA TGTGCCAGCAGTGACGAGGCAATCCAAGAGACCCAGTACTTC. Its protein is CASSDEAIQETQYF. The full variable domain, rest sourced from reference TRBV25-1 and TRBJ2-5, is EADIYQTPRYLVIGTGKKITLECSQTMGHDKMYWYQQDPGMELHLIHYSYGVNSTEKGDLSSESTVSRIRTEHFPLTLESARPSHTSQYLCASSDEAIQETQYFGPGTRLLVL.

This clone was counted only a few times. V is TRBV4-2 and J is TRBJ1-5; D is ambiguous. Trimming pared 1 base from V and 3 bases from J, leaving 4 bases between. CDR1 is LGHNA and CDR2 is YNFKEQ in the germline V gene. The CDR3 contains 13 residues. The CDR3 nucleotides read TGTGCCAGCAGCCAAGGGCCCAATCAGCCCCAGCATTTT. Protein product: CASSQGPNQPQHF.

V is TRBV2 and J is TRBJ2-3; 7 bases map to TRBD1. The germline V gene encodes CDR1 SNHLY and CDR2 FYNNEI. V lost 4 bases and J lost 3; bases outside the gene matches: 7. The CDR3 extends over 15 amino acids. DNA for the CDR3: TGTGCCAGCAGTGCCGGGACAGAGCTAACAGATACGCAGTATTTT. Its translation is CASSAGTELTDTQYF. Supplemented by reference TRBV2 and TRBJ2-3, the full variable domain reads EPEVTQTPSHQVTQMGQEVILRCVPISNHLYFYWYRQILGQKVEFLVSFYNNEISEKSEIFDDQFSVERPDGSNFTLKIRSTKLEDSAMYFCASSAGTELTDTQYFGPGTRLTVL.

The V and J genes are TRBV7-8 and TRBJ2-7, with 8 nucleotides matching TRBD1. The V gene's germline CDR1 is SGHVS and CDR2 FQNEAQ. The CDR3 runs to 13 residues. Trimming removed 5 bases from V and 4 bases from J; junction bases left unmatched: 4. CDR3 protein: CASSINRGYEQYF. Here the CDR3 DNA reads TGTGCCAGCAGCATAAACAGGGGGTACGAGCAGTACTTC. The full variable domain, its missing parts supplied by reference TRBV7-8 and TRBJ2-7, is GAGVSQSPRYKVAKRGQDVALRCDPISGHVSLFWYQQALGQGPEFLTYFQNEAQLDKSGLPSDRFFAERPEGSVSTLKIQRTQQEDSAVYLCASSINRGYEQYFGPGTRLTVT.

CDR3 DNA: TGCGCCAGCAGCTTGGCCTCGGCAAGCGGGTACGAGCAGTACTTC. Translated, it gives CASSLASASGYEQYF. The chain couples TRBV5-1 to TRBJ2-7; D possibly corresponds to TRBD2 (6 bases). The CDR3 runs to 15 residues. Trimming cost V 0 bases and J 4 bases, with 14 bases left between them. CDR1 and CDR2 from the germline V gene are SGHRS and YFSETQ.

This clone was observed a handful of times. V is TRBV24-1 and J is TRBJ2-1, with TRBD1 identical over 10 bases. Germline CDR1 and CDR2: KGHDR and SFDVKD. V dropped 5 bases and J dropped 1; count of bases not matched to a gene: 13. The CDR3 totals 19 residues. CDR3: CATSAPGTGELSSYNEQFF. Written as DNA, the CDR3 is TGTGCCACCAGTGCCCCCGGGACAGGGGAACTTAGTTCCTACAATGAGCAGTTCTTC.

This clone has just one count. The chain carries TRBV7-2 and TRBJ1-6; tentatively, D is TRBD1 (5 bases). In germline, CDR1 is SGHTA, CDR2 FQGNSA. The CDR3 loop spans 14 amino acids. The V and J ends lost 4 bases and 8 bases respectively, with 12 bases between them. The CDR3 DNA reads TGTGCCAGCAGCTCCAGGGCCGCCTATTCACCCCTCCACTTT. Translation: CASSSRAAYSPLHF.

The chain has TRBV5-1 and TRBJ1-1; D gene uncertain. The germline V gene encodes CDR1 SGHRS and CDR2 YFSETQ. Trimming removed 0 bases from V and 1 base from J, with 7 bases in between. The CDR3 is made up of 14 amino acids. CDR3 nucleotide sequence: TGCGCCAGCAGCTTGGCTGGCCGGAACACTGAAGCTTTCTTT. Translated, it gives CASSLAGRNTEAFF.

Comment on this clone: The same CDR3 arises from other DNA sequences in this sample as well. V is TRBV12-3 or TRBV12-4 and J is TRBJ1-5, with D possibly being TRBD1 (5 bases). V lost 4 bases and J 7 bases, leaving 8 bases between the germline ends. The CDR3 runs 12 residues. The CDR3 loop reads CASSWGGQPQHF. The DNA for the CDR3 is TGTGCCAGCAGTTGGGGGGGACAGCCCCAGCATTTT.

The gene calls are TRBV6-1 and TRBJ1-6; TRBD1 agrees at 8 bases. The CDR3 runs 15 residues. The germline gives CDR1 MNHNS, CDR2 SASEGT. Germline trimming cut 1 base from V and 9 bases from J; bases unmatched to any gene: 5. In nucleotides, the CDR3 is TGTGCCAGCAGTGAAGGGGTACAGGGGGGTTCACCCCTCCACTTT. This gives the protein CASSEGVQGGSPLHF.

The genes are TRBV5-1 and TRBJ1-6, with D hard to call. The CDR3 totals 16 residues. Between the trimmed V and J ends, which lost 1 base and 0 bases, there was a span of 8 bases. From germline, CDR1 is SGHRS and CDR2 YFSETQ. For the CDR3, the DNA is TGCGCCAGCAGCTTGTGGGAGGCCTCCTATAATTCACCCCTCCACTTT. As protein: CASSLWEASYNSPLHF.

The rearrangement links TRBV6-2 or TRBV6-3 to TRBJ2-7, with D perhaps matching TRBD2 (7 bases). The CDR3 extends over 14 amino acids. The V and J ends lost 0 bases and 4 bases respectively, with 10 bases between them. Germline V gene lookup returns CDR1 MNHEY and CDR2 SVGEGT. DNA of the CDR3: TGTGCCAGCAGTTACTCGGGGGGGCCTTACGAGCAGTACTTC. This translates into CASSYSGGPYEQYF.

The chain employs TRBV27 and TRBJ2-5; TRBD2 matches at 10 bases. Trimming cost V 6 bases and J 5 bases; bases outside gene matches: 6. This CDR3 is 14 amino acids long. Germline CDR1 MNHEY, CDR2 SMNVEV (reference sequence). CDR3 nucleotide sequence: TGTGCCAGCAGGGCTAGCGGGAGAGGGGAGACCCAGTACTTC. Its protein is CASRASGRGETQYF.